Listed below are T cell receptor beta chains from one sample, sequenced in a study of vaccination and CD4 T cells after COVID-19. Using its own MiXCR run on the PCR reads, TCRdb lists one record per CDR3 protein. Here the sample spans just over 4,000 distinct CDR3 sequences, about 43% being singletons. Their antigens are not known. The source material was CD4+ T cells from blood, cultured in vitro. Receptors originate from a human donor who had recovered from COVID-19. CDR3s include the opening cysteine and the closing phenylalanine or tryptophan. The D gene is left open where the match is weak. Clone size is given for some rows only: seen once, a few or many times, or a class if the clone is expanded.

>TRBJ2-3|few|TRBV6-1|TRBD2
TGTGCCAGCAGTGATCGCGGGGGGGGCACAGATACGCAGTATTTT
CASSDRGGGTDTQYF
>TRBJ2-2|few|TRBV19|.
TGTGCCAGCCTCAACGCTTTGAACACCGGGGAGCTGTTTTTT
CASLNALNTGELFF
>TRBJ2-1|once|TRBV20-1|TRBD2
TGCAGTGCCACTACTAGCGGGAGGGCCAAGGAGCAGTTCTTC
CSATTSGRAKEQFF
>TRBJ1-2|.|TRBV7-2|.
TGTGCCAGCAGCATCGGGCCCCAAATTGATGGCTACACCTTC
CASSIGPQIDGYTF
>TRBJ2-1|.|TRBV29-1|.
TGCAGCGGGGGGGCAGGGTGGGGAATGACCTACAATGAGCAGTTCTTC
CSGGAGWGMTYNEQFF
>TRBJ2-4|few|TRBV20-1|TRBD1
TGCAGTGCCGCCGGGACAGGGCCGGGCGATGGTGACATTCAGTACTTC
CSAAGTGPGDGDIQYF
>TRBJ2-3|once|TRBV9|TRBD2
TGTGCCAGCAGCGTAGATCCTTATGCCGGGAGGATAGATACGCAGTATTTT
CASSVDPYAGRIDTQYF
>TRBJ1-1|.|TRBV18|.
TGTGCCAGCTCCGAGCAGACGGTTGCTGAAGCTTTCTTT
CASSEQTVAEAFF
>TRBJ2-7|few|TRBV2|.
TGTGCCAGCAGTGAAGTTGGGACCACCTCCTACGAGCAGTACTTC
CASSEVGTTSYEQYF
>TRBJ2-3|few|TRBV7-2|TRBD2
TGTGCCAGCAGCTTCCGCGGGAGTGGTACAGATACGCAGTATTTT
CASSFRGSGTDTQYF
>TRBJ2-1|.|TRBV7-2|.
TGTGCCAGCAGCAAAGACCCAGAGACCTACAATGAGCAGTTCTTC
CASSKDPETYNEQFF
>TRBJ1-1|few|TRBV6-1|TRBD1
TGTGCCAGCAGCCACAGACAAGACTCGGGACAGAAGAACACTGAAGCTTTCTTT
CASSHRQDSGQKNTEAFF
>TRBJ1-1|few|TRBV20-1|.
TGCAGTGCTAGAGCGGTAGGCCTGGGTTATTCCACTGAAGCTTTCTTT
CSARAVGLGYSTEAFF
>TRBJ1-4|medium-sized|TRBV2|.
TGTGCCAGCAGTGAAGGCAGGGATGGGGGAAAACTGTTTTTT
CASSEGRDGGKLFF
>TRBJ2-1|.|TRBV20-1|TRBD2
TGCAGTGCTCGGGACCGAAAGGGACTAGCGGGAGTTGTTGAGTTCTTC
CSARDRKGLAGVVEFF
>TRBJ2-5|.|TRBV11-3|.
TGTGCCAGCAGCGCCCAGACCCAAGAGACCCAGTACTTC
CASSAQTQETQYF
>TRBJ1-5|few|TRBV20-1|TRBD1
TGCAGTGCTAGAGACAGGGGGCGAATGGATCAGCCCCAGCATTTT
CSARDRGRMDQPQHF
>TRBJ1-3|.|TRBV7-2|.
TGTGCCAGCAGCTTAGTGGCCGCCGGAGGGCCTGGAAACACCATATATTTT
CASSLVAAGGPGNTIYF
>TRBJ1-5|.|TRBV23-1|.
TGCGCCAGCAGTCTCCCGGGGCATGGAGCCCAGCATTTT
CASSLPGHGAQHF
>TRBJ2-3|.|TRBV7-2|.
TGTGCCAGTAGCCCCTACGTGGGGGCCGGCACAGATACGCAGTATTTT
CASSPYVGAGTDTQYF
>TRBJ2-3|.|TRBV11-2|.
TGTGCCAGCAGCTTCCTCGTTGGCGGGGGCTTTATTAGCACAGATACGCAGTATTTT
CASSFLVGGGFISTDTQYF
>TRBJ2-1|.|TRBV20-1|.
TGCAGTGCTAGAGATTCCGAGGGAGTCCACAATGAGCAGTTCTTC
CSARDSEGVHNEQFF
>TRBJ1-1|.|TRBV2|.
TGTGCCAGCAGTTTAGAGGGGCTACAGAACACTGAAGCTTTCTTT
CASSLEGLQNTEAFF
>TRBJ1-2|.|TRBV5-5|.
TGTGCCAGCAGCTTGGACTTATGGGAGAGCTATGGCTACACCTTC
CASSLDLWESYGYTF
>TRBJ2-5|.|TRBV20-1|.
TGCAGTGCTAGGTTAGGCGGCTTCCAAGAGACCCAGTACTTC
CSARLGGFQETQYF
>TRBJ1-1|.|TRBV18|.
TGTGCCAGCTCACCTCTAGTGGGGAACACTGAAGCTTTCTTT
CASSPLVGNTEAFF
>TRBJ2-7|medium-sized|TRBV21-1|.
TGTGCCAGCAGCCCACGGGACAGCGCCTACGAGCAGTACTTC
CASSPRDSAYEQYF
>TRBJ1-2|once|TRBV12-3/TRBV12-4|.
TGTGCCAGCAGTTTAGGTGTTCTCACCGGCGGCTACACCTTC
CASSLGVLTGGYTF
>TRBJ2-2|few|TRBV7-3|TRBD2
TGTGCCAGCAGCTTAGCGGGAGCGAACACCGGGGAGCTGTTTTTT
CASSLAGANTGELFF
>TRBJ1-5|few|TRBV12-3/TRBV12-4|TRBD1
TGTGCCAGCAGTTTGGGACAGGGGTTACCCCAGCATTTT
CASSLGQGLPQHF
>TRBJ1-5|few|TRBV10-1|TRBD1
TGCGCCAGCAGTGAGGAGACAGGGGGCAATCAGCCCCAGCATTTT
CASSEETGGNQPQHF
>TRBJ1-2|.|TRBV25-1|TRBD1
TGTGCCAGCAGTCCACTGGACAGGGAGGAGGGCTACACCTTC
CASSPLDREEGYTF
>TRBJ1-5|few|TRBV7-2|.
TGTGCCAGCAGCTTAGTGGCAGGGACTAGCAATCAGCCCCAGCATTTT
CASSLVAGTSNQPQHF
>TRBJ1-5|.|TRBV12-3/TRBV12-4|.
TGTGCCAGCAGTTTGGCGGGGGACCGGCCCCAGCATTTT
CASSLAGDRPQHF
>TRBJ1-2|.|TRBV12-3/TRBV12-4|.
TGTGCCAGCAGTCGGGAGCTGGGATATGGCTACACCTTC
CASSRELGYGYTF
>TRBJ2-3|.|TRBV7-6|.
TGTGCTAGCAGCTTAATGCCCACAGATACGCAGTATTTT
CASSLMPTDTQYF
>TRBJ2-2|once|TRBV6-4|.
TGTGCCAGCAGTCTACAGTACACCGGGGAGCTGTTTTTT
CASSLQYTGELFF
>TRBJ2-5|.|TRBV7-9|.
TGTGCCAGCAGTCCACTAGGGGGGGAGACCCAGTACTTC
CASSPLGGETQYF
>TRBJ2-1|.|TRBV9|.
TGTGCCAGCAGCGTACGGGGGTCTATTTCCTACAATGAGCAGTTCTTC
CASSVRGSISYNEQFF
>TRBJ2-3|.|TRBV20-1|TRBD2
TGCAGTGCTGACACCGTCCTAGCGGGGGCCACAGATACGCAGTATTTT
CSADTVLAGATDTQYF
>TRBJ1-3|.|TRBV20-1|.
TGCAGTGCTAGAAAGTGGGGTTCAGGGACCTCTGGAAACACCATATATTTT
CSARKWGSGTSGNTIYF
>TRBJ2-5|.|TRBV5-1|TRBD2
TGCGCCAGCAGCTTGGACGGGATGACTAGCGGGGGGCGGGAGACCCAGTACTTC
CASSLDGMTSGGRETQYF
>TRBJ2-3|.|TRBV20-1|TRBD1
TGCAGTGCTAGAGATGGGGACAGGGGCACAGATACGCAGTATTTT
CSARDGDRGTDTQYF
>TRBJ2-7|few|TRBV7-2|TRBD1
TGTGCCAGCAGCTTCCAGGGGGTCTCAACCTACGAGCAGTACTTC
CASSFQGVSTYEQYF
>TRBJ2-5|few|TRBV20-1|.
TGCAGTGCTAGTCAAAGCGGGCGGACGACCCAGTACTTC
CSASQSGRTTQYF